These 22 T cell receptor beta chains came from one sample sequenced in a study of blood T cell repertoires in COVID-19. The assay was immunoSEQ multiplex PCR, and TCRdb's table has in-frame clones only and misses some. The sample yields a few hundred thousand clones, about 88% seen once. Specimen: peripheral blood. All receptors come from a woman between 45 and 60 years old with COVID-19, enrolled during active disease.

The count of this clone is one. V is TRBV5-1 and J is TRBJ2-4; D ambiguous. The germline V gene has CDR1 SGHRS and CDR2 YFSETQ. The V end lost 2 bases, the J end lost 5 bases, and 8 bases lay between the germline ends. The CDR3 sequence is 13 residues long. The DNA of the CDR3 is TGCGCCAGCAGCTTCAAGCCCGAAAACATTCAGTACTTC. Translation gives CASSFKPENIQYF.

The CDR3 reads CSVEGGTSTDTQYF. CDR3 in DNA: TGCAGCGTTGAAGGGGGGACTAGCACAGATACGCAGTATTTT. This chain uses TRBV29-1 with TRBJ2-3, with TRBD2 as a possible D gene (6 bases). The germline V and J ends were trimmed by 1 base and 0 bases, with 8 bases remaining between them. The germline gives CDR1 SQVTM, CDR2 ANQGSEA. This CDR3 is built from 14 residues.

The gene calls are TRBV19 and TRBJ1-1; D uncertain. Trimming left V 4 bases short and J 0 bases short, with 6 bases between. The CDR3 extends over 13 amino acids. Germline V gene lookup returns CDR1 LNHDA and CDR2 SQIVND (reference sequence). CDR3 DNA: TGTGCCAGTAGTAATCCGGTGAACACTGAAGCTTTCTTT. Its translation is CASSNPVNTEAFF.

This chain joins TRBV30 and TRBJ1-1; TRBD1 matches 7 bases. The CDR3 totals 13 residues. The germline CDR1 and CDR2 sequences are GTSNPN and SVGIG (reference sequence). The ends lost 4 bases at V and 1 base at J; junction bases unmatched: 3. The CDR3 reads CAWTQGGNTEAFF. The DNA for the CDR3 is TGTGCCTGGACCCAGGGGGGGAACACTGAAGCTTTCTTT.

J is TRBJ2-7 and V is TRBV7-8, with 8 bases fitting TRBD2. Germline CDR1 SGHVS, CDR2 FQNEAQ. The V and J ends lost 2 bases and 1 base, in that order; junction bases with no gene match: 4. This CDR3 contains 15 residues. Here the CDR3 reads CASSLLLADSYEQYF. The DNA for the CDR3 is TGTGCCAGCAGCTTATTACTAGCGGATTCCTACGAGCAGTACTTC.

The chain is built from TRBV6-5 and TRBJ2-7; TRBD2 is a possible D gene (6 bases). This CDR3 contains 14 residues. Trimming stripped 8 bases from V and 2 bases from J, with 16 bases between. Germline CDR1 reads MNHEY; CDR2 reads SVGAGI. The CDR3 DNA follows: TGTGCCAGCGACAGCTCACGGGGGACCTACGAGCAGTACGTC. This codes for CASDSSRGTYEQYV.

The CDR3 sequence is CASSLLQGGKTEAFF. The CDR3 DNA is TGTGCCAGCAGTTTATTGCAGGGAGGGAAGACTGAAGCTTTCTTT. The J gene is TRBJ1-1, the V gene TRBV27; tentatively, D is TRBD1 (5 bases). The CDR3 has 15 residues. CDR1 MNHEY and CDR2 SMNVEV come from the germline V gene (reference sequence). The V end was cut by 1 base, the J end by 5 bases, with 14 bases between.

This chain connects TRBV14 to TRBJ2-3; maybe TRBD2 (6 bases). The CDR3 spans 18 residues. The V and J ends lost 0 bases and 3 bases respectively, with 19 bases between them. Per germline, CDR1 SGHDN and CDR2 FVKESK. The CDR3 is CASSQEGGRGYTTDTQYF. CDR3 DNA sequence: TGTGCCAGCAGCCAAGAGGGGGGTCGGGGCTACACAACAGATACGCAGTATTTT.

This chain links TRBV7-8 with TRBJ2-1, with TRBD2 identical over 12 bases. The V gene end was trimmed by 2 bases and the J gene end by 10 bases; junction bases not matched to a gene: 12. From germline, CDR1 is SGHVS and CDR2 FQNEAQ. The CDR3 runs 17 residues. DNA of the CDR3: TGTGCCAGCAGCTTATCCGAGCCTAGCGGGGGGGCAGGCGAGCAGTTCTTC. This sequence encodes CASSLSEPSGGAGEQFF.

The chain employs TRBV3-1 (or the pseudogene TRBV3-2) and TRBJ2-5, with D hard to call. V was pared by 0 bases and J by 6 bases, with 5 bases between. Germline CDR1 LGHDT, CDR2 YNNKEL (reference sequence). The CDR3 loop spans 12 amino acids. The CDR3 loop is CASSQDDKTQYF. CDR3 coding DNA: TGTGCCAGCAGCCAAGATGACAAGACCCAGTACTTC.

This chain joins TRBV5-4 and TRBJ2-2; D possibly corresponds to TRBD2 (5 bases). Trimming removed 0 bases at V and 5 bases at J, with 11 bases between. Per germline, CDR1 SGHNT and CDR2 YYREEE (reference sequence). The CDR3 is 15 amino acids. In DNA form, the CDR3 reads TGTGCCAGCAGCTTGGTCACTGGAGGAACCGGGGAGCTGTTTTTT. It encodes CASSLVTGGTGELFF.

The CDR3 spells CASSHVQTGSSGNTIYF. DNA of the CDR3: TGTGCCAGCAGCCACGTCCAGACAGGTTCCTCTGGAAACACCATATATTTT. V gene TRBV5-5 combines with J gene TRBJ1-3; possible D gene TRBD1, 6 bases. Germline V gene lookup returns CDR1 SGHKS and CDR2 YYEKEE (reference sequence). CDR3 length: 17 residues. Trimming pared 4 bases from V and 0 bases from J, leaving 17 bases between. The variable domain in full, with the rest retrieved from reference TRBV5-5 and TRBJ1-3, is DAGVTQSPTHLIKTRGQQVTLRCSPISGHKSVSWYQQVLGQGPQFIFQYYEKEERGRGNFPDRFSARQFPNYSSELNVNALLLGDSALYLCASSHVQTGSSGNTIYFGEGSWLTVV.

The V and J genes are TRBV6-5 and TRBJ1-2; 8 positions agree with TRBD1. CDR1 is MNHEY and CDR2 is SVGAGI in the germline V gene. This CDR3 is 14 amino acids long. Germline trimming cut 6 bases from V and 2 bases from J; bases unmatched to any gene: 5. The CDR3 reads CASRLDRGNYGYTF. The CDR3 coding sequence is TGTGCCAGCAGACTTGACAGGGGCAACTATGGCTACACCTTC.

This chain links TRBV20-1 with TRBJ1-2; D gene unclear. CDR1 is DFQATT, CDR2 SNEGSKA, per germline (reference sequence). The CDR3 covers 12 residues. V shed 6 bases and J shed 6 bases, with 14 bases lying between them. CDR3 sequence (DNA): TGCAGTGCCAGTTCAAAACCGGATGGCTACACCTTC. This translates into CSASSKPDGYTF.

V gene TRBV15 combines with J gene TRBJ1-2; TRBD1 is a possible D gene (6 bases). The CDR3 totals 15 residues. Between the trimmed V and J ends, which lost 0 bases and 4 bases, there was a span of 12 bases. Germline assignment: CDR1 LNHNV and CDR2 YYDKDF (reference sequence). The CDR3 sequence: CATSREIRGPYGYTF. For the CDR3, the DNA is TGTGCCACCAGCAGAGAAATCAGGGGTCCCTATGGCTACACCTTC. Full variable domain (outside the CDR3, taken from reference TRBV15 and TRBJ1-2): DAMVIQNPRYQVTQFGKPVTLSCSQTLNHNVMYWYQQKSSQAPKLLFHYYDKDFNNEADTPDNFQSRRPNTSFCFLDIRSPGLGDTAMYLCATSREIRGPYGYTFGSGTRLTVV.

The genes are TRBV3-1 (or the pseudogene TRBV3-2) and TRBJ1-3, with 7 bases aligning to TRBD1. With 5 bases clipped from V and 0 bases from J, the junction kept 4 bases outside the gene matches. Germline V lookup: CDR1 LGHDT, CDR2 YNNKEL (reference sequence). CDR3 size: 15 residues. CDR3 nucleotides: TGTGCCAGCAGCACCCGGACAGGCTCTGGAAACACCATATATTTT. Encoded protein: CASSTRTGSGNTIYF.

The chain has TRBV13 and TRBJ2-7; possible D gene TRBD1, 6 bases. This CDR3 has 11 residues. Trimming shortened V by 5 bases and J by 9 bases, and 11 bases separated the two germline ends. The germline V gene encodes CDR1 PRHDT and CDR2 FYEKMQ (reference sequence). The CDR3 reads CASSIQGVQYF. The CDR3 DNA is TGTGCCAGCAGCATACAGGGAGTGCAGTACTTC.

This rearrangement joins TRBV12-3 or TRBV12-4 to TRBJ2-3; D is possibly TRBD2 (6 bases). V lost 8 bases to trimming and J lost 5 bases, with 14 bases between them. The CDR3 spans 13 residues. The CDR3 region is CASQDPGRDTQYF. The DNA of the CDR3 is TGTGCCAGCCAGGACCCCGGGAGAGATACGCAGTATTTT.

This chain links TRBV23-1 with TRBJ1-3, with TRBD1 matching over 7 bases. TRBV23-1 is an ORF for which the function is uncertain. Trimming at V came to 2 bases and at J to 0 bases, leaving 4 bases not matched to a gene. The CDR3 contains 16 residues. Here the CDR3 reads CASSQRGGISGNTIYF. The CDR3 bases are TGCGCCAGCAGTCAACGAGGGGGCATCTCTGGAAACACCATATATTTT.

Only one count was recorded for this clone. In DNA form, the CDR3 reads TGTGCCAGCAGCCCCGGGTCCTACAATGAGCAGTTCTTC. Amino acids: CASSPGSYNEQFF. The chain recombines TRBV13 with TRBJ2-1; D uncertain. The germline V and J ends were trimmed by 5 bases and 1 base, with 6 bases remaining between them. This CDR3 region has 13 residues. Looked up from germline, CDR1 is PRHDT and CDR2 is FYEKMQ (reference sequence). Supplemented by reference TRBV13 and TRBJ2-1, the full variable domain reads AAGVIQSPRHLIKEKRETATLKCYPIPRHDTVYWYQQGPGQDPQFLISFYEKMQSDKGSIPDRFSAQQFSDYHSELNMSSLELGDSALYFCASSPGSYNEQFFGPGTRLTVL.

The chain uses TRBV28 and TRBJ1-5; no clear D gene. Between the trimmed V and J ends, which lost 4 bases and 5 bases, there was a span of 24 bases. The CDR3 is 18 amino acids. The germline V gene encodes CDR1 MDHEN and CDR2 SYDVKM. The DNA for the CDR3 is TGTGCCAGCAGTTCCCTTTTGAAGGGATATTCGGGGTATCAGCCCCAGCATTTT. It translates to CASSSLLKGYSGYQPQHF.

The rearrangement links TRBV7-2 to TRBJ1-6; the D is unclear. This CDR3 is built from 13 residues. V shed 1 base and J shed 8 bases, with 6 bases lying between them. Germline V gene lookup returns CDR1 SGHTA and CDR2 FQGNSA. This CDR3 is CASSLEEDSPLHF. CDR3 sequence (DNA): TGTGCCAGCAGCTTAGAAGAGGATTCACCCCTCCACTTT.